This paragraph reports one TCR beta chain. The antigen is not known. V shed 6 bases, J shed 7 bases, and the junction held 8 bases outside the gene matches. The CDR3 sequence is 13 residues long. Germline CDR1 reads MNHEY; CDR2 reads SVGAGI. Using immunoSEQ multiplex PCR, the repertoire was profiled, and TCRdb retains in-frame clones only, with some absent. The table includes 650,000 to 700,000 clones, less than 95% detected once. This sample was included in a study of shared clonotypes between healthy human individuals. Broader study findings: Clonotype sharing levels among donors were expected to vary with sequencing depth.

The chain employs TRBV6-5 and TRBJ1-1; 7 nucleotides line up with TRBD1. The sample was memory CD8+ T cells from PBMCs. Subset specified: CD45RO+ cells pooled with CCR7-negative TemRA cells. The source is a man between 18 and 29 years old in good health. Some clones in this sample may be carry-over from other donors' samples. The CDR3, as DNA: TGTGCCAGCAGCGGACCAGACAGGGATGAAGCTTTCTTT. This translates into CASSGPDRDEAFF.